This T cell receptor beta chain was profiled in a study of T cell responses to AZD1222 COVID-19 vaccine. Concerning this clone: The antigen remains unidentified.

Study outcomes and limitations: Mapped onto spike, vaccine-associated CD4 TCRs spanned it and were dominant at 160-218 and 743-854. Two AZD1222 doses significantly raised spike-specific TCR breadth and depth over controls. Nearly half of spike-specific TCRs reportedly target variant regions that are unmutated in the B.1.351 and B.1.1.7 variants. Donors, mostly white British, included more females; clonal diversity was possibly underestimated.

Data came from immunoSEQ multiplex PCR; TCRdb stores just in-frame clones and leaves some out. The table lists approximately 160,000 clones, about 91% of them singletons. The length of the CDR3 is 14 residues. Unmatched junction bases numbered 7, after V lost 7 bases and J lost 7 bases. Germline V gene lookup returns CDR1 ENHRY and CDR2 SYGVKD. This clonotype originated in an adult in good health. The input for sequencing was peripheral blood, taken on day 0 of MenACWY control vaccination. This sequence joins TRBV10-3 and TRBJ1-5, with TRBD1 matching over 10 bases. The CDR3 protein is CAINRTGGNQPQHF. DNA for the CDR3: TGTGCCATCAATCGGACAGGGGGGAACCAGCCCCAGCATTTT.